In this sample, the clone carrying this TCR beta chain turned up once. This sample stems from a study of control samples from healthy donors and cancer patients. Using immunoSEQ multiplex PCR, the repertoire was profiled, and TCRdb retains in-frame clones only, with some absent. The sample carries around 130,000 clones, more than 70% recorded once. This clonotype originated in a man over 45 in good health. The sequenced material came from blood.

Written as DNA, the CDR3 is TGTGCCTGGGCCGCGGCTAATTCACCCCTCCACTTT. Translating it yields CAWAAANSPLHF. The genes are TRBV30 and TRBJ1-6, with D uncertain. This CDR3 spans 12 amino acids. The germline V and J ends were trimmed by 5 bases and 6 bases, with 8 bases remaining between them. Germline V CDR1 and CDR2: GTSNPN, SVGIG (reference sequence).